This TCR beta chain was retrieved from a study of regulatory T cells in long-lasting Graves disease. The TCR beta library used iRepertoire HTBI primers with Arm-PCR amplification of CDR3. TCRdb independently ran MiXCR on the multiplex PCR reads; one entry per CDR3 protein. Of about 610,000 distinct CDR3 sequences listed, about 16% are singletons. Time point meaning: newly diagnosed GD, antithyroid drugs for less than 3 months. PBMC-derived RNA was used for the TCR library. The same data also went into a second study, on T cells in Graves' hyperthyroidism and ophthalmopathy. From that second work: First-round RT-PCR targeting the TCR CDR3 was performed with the HTBI primer set.

This sample comprised peripheral blood mononuclear cells (PBMCs), obtained at new diagnosis, from a patient treated with antithyroid drugs. This receptor was obtained from a man between 18 and 29 years old with Graves disease.

The CDR3, as DNA: TGTGCCAGTAGACTAATGAACACTGAAGCTTTCTTT. This encodes CASRLMNTEAFF. This sequence joins TRBV19 and TRBJ1-1; D gene unclear. The CDR3 extends over 12 amino acids. Trimming left V 6 bases short and J 0 bases short, with 5 bases between. CDR1 is LNHDA and CDR2 is SQIVND in the germline V gene (reference sequence). Using reference TRBV19 and TRBJ1-1 for the parts outside the CDR3, the full variable domain is DGGITQSPKYLFRKEGQNVTLSCEQNLNHDAMYWYRQDPGQGLRLIYYSQIVNDFQKGDIAEGYSVSREKKESFPLTVTSAQKNPTAFYLCASRLMNTEAFFGQGTRLTVV.